The present TCR beta chain was sequenced within a study of tumor-infiltrating lymphocytes in primary liver carcinoma (dated by TCRdb to about 2017). Concerning the study at large: Between late 2015 and early 2016, about 5 patients in China with histopathologically diagnosed primary liver carcinoma had their tumors surgically resected. Of the five patients, three men and two women aged 30 to 69 years, four had hepatocellular carcinoma and one had combined HCC and intrahepatic cholangiocarcinoma. The five patients had tumors staged T1-T3 N0M0, with maximum diameters ranging from about 4 to 11 cm. Each sample produced roughly 3.65 to 7.5 million productive TCRbeta reads, and read depth showed no significant difference between tissue types. Across five regions of each liver tumor, along with adjacent normal tissue and blood, the study brought together TCRbeta repertoire sequencing, expression microarrays and whole-exome sequencing. TCRbeta repertoire sequencing covered 35 or so specimens from 5 patients: 25 or so tumor regions, 5 adjacent noncancerous liver tissues and 5 peripheral blood samples. High reproducibility was observed for the technical replicate repertoires, with mean shared-clone rates around 0.89 and correlation coefficients above 0.95. Results and caveats for the whole study, not just this receptor: Since the samples were bulk and unsorted, there was no way to compare CD4+ and CD8+ T cell repertoires. A significantly larger repertoire fraction was made up by the top 250 clones in tumors than in blood (p = 0.039). Because sequencing covered only the TCR beta chain and unpaired alpha chains were not captured, true repertoire diversity is likely underestimated. Repertoire overlap was found to be higher between tumor regions (mean around 36%) than between tumor-adjacent (about 17%) or tumor-blood (roughly 15%) pairs, consistent with antigen-driven expansion. The study included only four to six patients, and the authors note findings should be validated in a larger study.

Notes on this clonotype: The antigen this receptor binds is unknown. One base away there is no much larger clone; base qualities are not given.

As encoded in the germline V gene, CDR1 is SGHRS while CDR2 is YFSETQ. V is clipped by 0 bases and J by 6 bases, and the sequence between their germline boundaries is 13 bases long. Counted from cysteine to phenylalanine, this CDR3 has 15 amino acids. Just the 45-base CDR3 DNA is kept, in frame starting at base 1. RNA from unsorted whole blood was extracted with TRIzol reagent, and germline DNA was obtained with the DNeasy Blood & Tissue kit. At the time of sampling, the patients were treatment-naive and had chronic HBV infection. Before surgery, 3 to 4.5 milliliters of peripheral blood were collected into K2EDTA tubes. Using a constant-region primer and ProtoScript II reverse transcriptase, TCRbeta-specific cDNA was reverse-transcribed from around 500 ng total RNA. TCRbeta libraries were built with three nested multiplex PCR rounds, a slightly modified ARM-PCR procedure. Each of the first two PCR rounds ran for approximately 10 cycles using multiplex TRBV1-TRBV30 forward primers together with a Cbeta reverse primer. A final 25-cycle PCR with Deep VentR polymerase added sample barcodes and Illumina adapters. Amplicons of 200-500 bp were gel-purified with a QIAquick gel extraction kit before sequencing. The TCRbeta amplicons were sequenced with 250-bp paired-end reads on an Illumina HiSeq 2500. The paper's data handling went like this. Trimmomatic v0.33 was used to quality-trim the reads, and FLASH v1.2.11 was used to merge paired reads so that full CDR3 sequences could be recovered. V, D and J germline segments were assigned to the rearranged TCRbeta sequences using MiGEC v1.2.1b. Clonotype statistics and Shannon-Wiener diversity indices were computed with VDJtools v1.0.0. To reduce sampling bias, subsequent analyses other than the diversity analysis used only the 250 most abundant clonotypes in each sample. TCRdb itself trimmed the public reads at Q25 with fastp, ran MiXCR and retained productive beta chains. Identical CDR3 proteins give one entry, which carries the most common genes and DNA. What appears here as the V and J calls and clone size reflects TCRdb's work, not the paper's. Counted in this sample were 300,000 to 400,000 distinct CDR3 sequences; about 61% of them appeared once. The top ten hold 5.5% to 8% of the sample.

Material for sequencing was peripheral blood. The rearranged segments are TRBV5-1 and TRBJ1-5; the best D guess is TRBD1, with 6 bases matching. The sequence was collected from a man in his forties with primary liver carcinoma and hepatitis B virus infection. In nucleotide form, the sequence is TGCGCCAGCAGCTTGGCCCCCGGGGGCGGTCAGCCCCAGCATTTT. Its coded protein is CASSLAPGGGQPQHF. When the CDR3 is completed using the reference TRBV5-1 and TRBJ1-5 genes on either side, the full variable domain is KAGVTQTPRYLIKTRGQQVTLSCSPISGHRSVSWYQQTPGQGLQFLFEYFSETQRNKGNFPGRFSGRQFSNSRSEMNVSTLELGDSALYLCASSLAPGGGQPQHFGDGTRLSIL.